This T cell receptor beta chain comes out of a study of T cell repertoires in ileal Crohn's disease. Study context: About half received postoperative treatment, roughly twelve with thiopurines and under 20 anti-TNF.

Described time point: inflamed ileum from the surgical specimen. Included were adult ileal or ileocolonic Crohn's patients indicated for ileocolonic resection. Data came from immunoSEQ multiplex PCR; TCRdb stores just in-frame clones and leaves some out. This table holds roughly 17,000 clones, approximately 92% found once. The CDR3 contains 16 residues. V lost 8 bases, J lost 4 bases, and 11 bases stayed unmatched. CDR1 is SNHLY and CDR2 is FYNNEI in the germline V gene. Sequencing was performed on ileal tissue. The clonotype was recovered from an adult with Crohn's disease. The genes are TRBV2 and TRBJ1-6; TRBD1 aligns across 7 bases. The CDR3 nucleotides read TGTGCCAGCTCAGGACAGGAAGTTTCTTATAATTCACCCCTCCACTTT. Its translation: CASSGQEVSYNSPLHF.